These 16 T cell receptor beta chains originate from one sample sequenced in a study of blood T cell repertoires in COVID-19. The repertoire was sequenced with immunoSEQ multiplex PCR; TCRdb's copy has only in-frame clones and lacks some. The top ten clones hold about 5% of a sample with about 220,000 clones, approximately 78% of them seen once. The specimen was peripheral blood. The receptors shown here come from a woman in her sixties or seventies with COVID-19, enrolled during active disease.

The chain combines TRBV7-2 with TRBJ2-5, with D possibly being TRBD1 (6 bases). V was trimmed by 5 bases and J by 5 bases, leaving 15 bases between them. Germline V CDR1 and CDR2: SGHTA, FQGNSA. This CDR3 is built from 14 residues. CDR3 region: CASSPGGSLETQYF. The CDR3 DNA is TGTGCCAGCAGCCCTGGGGGCTCTTTGGAGACCCAGTACTTC.

The chain uses TRBV2 and TRBJ1-5, with 8 bases aligning to TRBD1. The CDR3 contains 14 residues. Germline V CDR1 and CDR2: SNHLY, FYNNEI. Losses at the gene ends were 4 bases for V and 6 bases for J; bases not matched to a gene: 5. As DNA, the CDR3 is TGTGCCAGCAGTGGACAGGGGCTCCCTCAGCCCCAGCATTTT. Residues: CASSGQGLPQPQHF. Full variable domain (remainder filled in from reference TRBV2 and TRBJ1-5): EPEVTQTPSHQVTQMGQEVILRCVPISNHLYFYWYRQILGQKVEFLVSFYNNEISEKSEIFDDQFSVERPDGSNFTLKIRSTKLEDSAMYFCASSGQGLPQPQHFGDGTRLSIL.

In this sample, this clone turned up a few times. The rearrangement links TRBV9 to TRBJ2-7; TRBD2 matches 12 bases. Trimming at V came to 4 bases and at J to 7 bases, leaving 9 bases not matched to a gene. CDR3 length: 15 amino acids. Germline lookup yields CDR1 SGDLS and CDR2 YYNGEE. The CDR3 DNA reads TGTGCCAGCAGCCCAAGGACTAGCGGGGCTCAGGAGCAGTACTTC. Its protein product is CASSPRTSGAQEQYF.

CDR3 loop: CASSLGVTGTFNQPQHF. The DNA for the CDR3 is TGTGCCAGTAGTCTTGGAGTGACAGGGACGTTCAATCAGCCCCAGCATTTT. V usage is TRBV19 and J usage is TRBJ1-5, with 7 bases aligning to TRBD1. V trimming: 5 bases; J trimming: 3 bases; junction bases outside the gene matches: 13. The germline gives CDR1 LNHDA, CDR2 SQIVND (reference sequence). CDR3 length: 17 residues.

This chain uses TRBV7-9 with TRBJ1-1, with no clear D. The CDR3 loop spans 13 amino acids. CDR1 is SEHNR and CDR2 is FQNEAQ in the germline V gene (reference sequence). The germline V and J ends were trimmed by 5 bases and 2 bases, with 9 bases remaining between them. CDR3 nucleotides: TGTGCCAGCAGCCCCACACCAAACACTGAAGCTTTCTTT. Its translation: CASSPTPNTEAFF.

The chain is built from TRBV5-1 and TRBJ2-2, with 10 nucleotides matching TRBD1. The CDR3 consists of 15 residues. The germline CDR1 and CDR2 sequences are SGHRS and YFSETQ. With 4 bases clipped from V and 0 bases from J, the junction kept 0 bases outside the gene matches. As DNA, the CDR3 is TGCGCCAGCAGCGGGACAGGGGCGAACACCGGGGAGCTGTTTTTT. It translates to CASSGTGANTGELFF.

V gene TRBV6-5 combines with J gene TRBJ1-2; 7 positions match TRBD1. Germline loops: CDR1 MNHEY, CDR2 SVGAGI. V was pared by 3 bases and J by 6 bases, with 7 bases of the junction left unmatched. There are 14 residues in the CDR3. The DNA of the CDR3 is TGTGCCAGCAGTTATCTGGGACAGCAAAATGGCTACACCTTC. It translates to CASSYLGQQNGYTF.

The chain recombines TRBV7-9 with TRBJ2-7; 8 nucleotides line up with TRBD2. From germline, CDR1 is SEHNR and CDR2 FQNEAQ (reference sequence). The CDR3 is made up of 16 amino acids. Trimming at V came to 4 bases and at J to 3 bases, leaving 11 bases not matched to a gene. CDR3 sequence reads: CASSSYSSGKIYEQYF. The CDR3 DNA sequence: TGTGCCAGCAGCTCCTATAGTAGCGGGAAGATCTACGAGCAGTACTTC.

The genes are TRBV30 and TRBJ2-3, with 8 bases identical to TRBD2. In germline, CDR1 is GTSNPN, CDR2 SVGIG (reference sequence). The CDR3 has 13 amino acids. The CDR3 DNA follows: TGTGCTCTGGCGGGACTAGGCGCAGATACGCAGTATTTT. Protein sequence: CALAGLGADTQYF.

The V gene is TRBV30, the J gene TRBJ1-1; no firm D call. This CDR3 has 13 amino acids. V lost 4 bases, J lost 6 bases, and 15 bases lay in between. CDR1 and CDR2 (germline): GTSNPN, SVGIG (reference sequence). The CDR3 region has the DNA TGTGCCTGGACTTCTCCGGAGAGCCCTGAAGCTTTCTTT. As protein: CAWTSPESPEAFF.

The V call is TRBV10-3, the J call TRBJ2-2; 13 bases are a match to TRBD2. This CDR3 region has 18 residues. Trimming took 3 bases from V and 2 from J; bases not matched to a gene: 6. Germline V lookup: CDR1 ENHRY, CDR2 SYGVKD. As DNA, the CDR3 is TGTGCCATCAGTGACCTCGGACTAGCGGGGGCAAACACCGGGGAGCTGTTTTTT. It codes for CAISDLGLAGANTGELFF.

The chain has TRBV19 and TRBJ2-5; 10 bases align to TRBD2. The CDR3 has 22 residues. Germline V gene sequence: CDR1 LNHDA, CDR2 SQIVND (reference sequence). J lost 5 bases, V lost 3 bases, and 27 bases had no gene match. CDR3 sequence: CASSIGVSTWDRSGRAKETQYF. For the CDR3, the DNA is TGTGCCAGTAGTATTGGGGTCTCTACGTGGGATAGGAGCGGGAGGGCCAAGGAGACCCAGTACTTC.

This chain connects TRBV9 to TRBJ2-3; TRBD2 matches 11 bases. The CDR3 length is 17 residues. In germline, CDR1 is SGDLS, CDR2 YYNGEE. V lost 4 bases to trimming and J lost 6 bases; unmatched junction nucleotides: 13. CDR3 bases: TGTGCCAGCAGCTCAGGACTAGCGGGTAGTCTAATGGATACGCAGTATTTT. Protein product: CASSSGLAGSLMDTQYF.

This clone has a handful of counts. The chain recombines TRBV18 with TRBJ2-7; D is possibly TRBD2 (6 bases). This CDR3 contains 14 residues. V was shortened by 3 bases and J by 6 bases, with 15 bases between the two germline ends. The germline V gene encodes CDR1 KGHSH and CDR2 LQKENI. CDR3 in amino acids: CASSPTGVGGEQYF. CDR3 DNA sequence: TGTGCCAGCTCACCGACGGGAGTCGGAGGCGAGCAGTACTTC.

CDR3 DNA: TGCAGCGTTGAGCGGGACAGATTTTATGGCTACACCTTC. It translates to CSVERDRFYGYTF. The chain is built from TRBV29-1 and TRBJ1-2; 7 bases line up with TRBD1. The CDR3 has 13 residues. V lost 3 bases, J lost 5 bases, and 6 bases stayed unmatched. Germline V lookup: CDR1 SQVTM, CDR2 ANQGSEA.

A word on this clone: One base away lies a much larger clone, so this may be a sequencing read error. The V and J genes are TRBV3-1 (or the pseudogene TRBV3-2) and TRBJ1-2; a possible D gene is TRBD1 (5 bases). V was trimmed by 4 bases and J by 4 bases, leaving 7 bases between them. The germline gives CDR1 LGHDT, CDR2 YNNKEL (reference sequence). The CDR3 loop spans 12 amino acids. For the CDR3, the DNA is TGTGCCAGCAGCCCCGACAGCTATGGCTACACCTTC. It translates to CASSPDSYGYTF.